These 9 T cell receptor beta chains share one sample of origin, sequenced in a study of blood T cell repertoires in COVID-19. Produced via immunoSEQ multiplex PCR; TCRdb's table is partial and in-frame only. The repertoire has 200,000 to 250,000 clones, around 85% of them found once; the top ten carry approximately 5.4%. The sequencing sample was made of peripheral blood. The receptors originated from a human donor in a cohort sampled during active COVID-19.

The rearrangement links TRBV4-3 to TRBJ2-4; TRBD2 matches 10 bases. J gave up 0 bases and V 0 bases, and 11 bases lay outside the gene matches. This CDR3 region has 20 residues. Germline CDR1 and CDR2: LGHNA and YSLEER. This chain's CDR3 is CASSQEPGLAATIAKNIQYF. CDR3 DNA: TGCGCCAGCAGCCAAGAACCAGGACTAGCGGCGACTATAGCCAAAAACATTCAGTACTTC.

This clone has a single count. V gene TRBV19 combines with J gene TRBJ2-6; D perhaps matches TRBD2 (5 bases). Trimming removed 8 bases at V and 0 bases at J, with 17 bases between. Germline V gene lookup returns CDR1 LNHDA and CDR2 SQIVND (reference sequence). The CDR3 runs 17 residues. The CDR3 DNA follows: TGTGCCAGTCGCTCCCCGTTAGCGAGCTCTGGGGCCAACGTCCTGACTTTC. This translates into CASRSPLASSGANVLTF.

This clone was seen only a few times. The genes are TRBV7-9 and TRBJ1-5; 7 bases agree with TRBD1. The germline V gene has CDR1 SEHNR and CDR2 FQNEAQ (reference sequence). This CDR3 is 15 amino acids long. V gave up 4 bases and J gave up 2 bases; unmatched junction bases: 5. CDR3: CASSSGQARNQPQHF. Written as DNA, the CDR3 is TGTGCCAGCAGCTCCGGACAGGCACGCAATCAGCCCCAGCATTTT.

J is TRBJ2-7 and V is TRBV5-1; the D gene is possibly TRBD1 (6 bases). The CDR3 has 12 residues. Trimming pared 2 bases from V and 4 bases from J, leaving 7 bases between. Germline V gene lookup returns CDR1 SGHRS and CDR2 YFSETQ. The DNA for the CDR3 is TGCGCCAGCAGCTTCAGGGGATACGAGCAGTACTTC. Translating gives CASSFRGYEQYF.

This chain connects TRBV24-1 to TRBJ1-2; 7 bases agree with TRBD1. Germline lookup yields CDR1 KGHDR and CDR2 SFDVKD. V lost 3 bases and J lost 7; bases outside the gene matches: 4. The CDR3 sequence is 13 residues long. The CDR3 reads CATSDRDSVGYTF. CDR3 DNA sequence: TGTGCCACCAGTGATAGGGACAGCGTTGGCTACACCTTC.

The chain recombines TRBV19 with TRBJ2-3; D not resolved. The CDR3 loop spans 13 amino acids. V was cut by 5 bases and J by 2 bases, with 8 bases left in between. CDR1 is LNHDA and CDR2 is SQIVND in the germline V gene (reference sequence). Here the CDR3 reads CASSVLDTDTQYF. Here the CDR3 DNA reads TGTGCCAGTAGTGTTCTAGACACAGATACGCAGTATTTT.

The chain carries TRBV18 and TRBJ2-3; no definite D call. Trimming shortened V by 0 bases and J by 4 bases, and 8 bases separated the two germline ends. The CDR3 consists of 14 residues. CDR1 is KGHSH, CDR2 LQKENI, per germline. The CDR3 DNA sequence: TGTGCCAGCTCACCACCCCGTCCCTCAGATACGCAGTATTTT. This encodes CASSPPRPSDTQYF.

The J gene is TRBJ2-5, the V gene TRBV24-1; 8 positions agree with TRBD2. The V and J ends lost 4 bases and 4 bases, in that order; junction bases with no gene match: 13. The CDR3 consists of 17 residues. CDR1 is KGHDR, CDR2 SFDVKD, per germline. CDR3: CATSELDRGGGRETQYF. The CDR3 DNA follows: TGTGCCACCAGTGAATTGGACCGGGGCGGGGGGCGAGAGACCCAGTACTTC.

This clone was seen a handful of times. The chain is built from TRBV29-1 and TRBJ2-7; 11 nucleotides agree with TRBD1. Germline V CDR1 and CDR2: SQVTM, ANQGSEA. V was pared by 6 bases and J by 12 bases, with 19 bases of the junction left unmatched. The CDR3 has 15 amino acids. The CDR3 protein is CSVGTGGLAGLRLYF. The CDR3 DNA is TGCAGCGTCGGGACAGGGGGTCTAGCGGGACTCCGTCTGTACTTC.